One and the same sample provided the 25 T cell receptor beta chains below, sequenced in a study of cytomegalovirus exposure and HLA in healthy donors. 13 Jbeta primers and 60 Vbeta primers were used for the PCR. TCRdb's table, derived via immunoSEQ multiplex PCR, lists solely in-frame clones and lacks some. There are some 120,000 clones in the sample; 75% to 85% occur only once, and more than 2.5% lies in the top ten. Sequencing was done on a sample of PBMCs. All receptors derive from a male donor in good health and CMV-seronegative.

This chain uses TRBV6-5 with TRBJ2-7; tentatively, D is TRBD1 (5 bases). CDR1 is MNHEY, CDR2 SVGAGI, per germline. This CDR3 is 14 amino acids long. The ends were cut back, 8 bases at V and 7 bases at J, with 21 bases in the middle. CDR3 in amino acids: CASRIQGRAEEQYF. CDR3 in DNA: TGTGCCAGCCGAATCCAGGGAAGGGCGGAGGAGCAGTACTTC.

The rearrangement joins TRBV11-2 to TRBJ2-7, with 11 bases lining up with TRBD1. Germline CDR1 reads SGHAT; CDR2 reads FQNNGV. The V and J ends lost 2 bases and 4 bases, in that order; junction bases with no gene match: 10. The CDR3 totals 17 residues. In DNA, the CDR3 is TGTGCCAGCAGCTTAAGTGCTCGGGACAGGGGGGTGTACGAGCAGTACTTC. Residues: CASSLSARDRGVYEQYF.

This rearrangement joins TRBV7-9 to TRBJ2-7; D not certain. Per the germline V gene, CDR1 is SEHNR and CDR2 is FQNEAQ (reference sequence). The germline V and J ends were trimmed by 2 bases and 3 bases, with 11 bases remaining between them. The CDR3 contains 14 residues. This chain's CDR3 is CASSLNTNSYEQYF. DNA for the CDR3: TGTGCCAGCAGCTTAAATACGAACAGCTACGAGCAGTACTTC.

About this clone: Germline is not matched at one junction end, which may reflect a read error. The same CDR3 can be traced to other DNA sequences in this sample. The chain uses TRBV27 and TRBJ2-3, with a tentative D call TRBD2 (7 bases). The CDR3 is 18 residues long. Germline V gives CDR1 MNHEY, CDR2 SMNVEV (reference sequence). This chain's CDR3 is CASSLMVGASGYTDTQYF. CDR3 sequence (DNA): TGTGCTAGCAGTTTGATGGTGGGGGCTAGCGGTTACACAGATACGCAGTATTTT.

The CDR3 nucleotides are TGCGCCAGCAGCTTGGCGTCGTCCCAAGAGACCCAGTACTTC. Protein product: CASSLASSQETQYF. The chain uses TRBV5-1 and TRBJ2-5; D ambiguous. V was shortened by 0 bases and J by 1 base, with 7 bases between the two germline ends. The germline CDR1 and CDR2 sequences are SGHRS and YFSETQ. This CDR3 has 14 amino acids.

This sequence joins TRBV28 and TRBJ1-6; TRBD1 might be the D (5 bases). The CDR3 is 15 residues long. Per germline, CDR1 MDHEN and CDR2 SYDVKM. Trimming cost V 6 bases and J 7 bases, with 16 bases left between them. DNA of the CDR3: TGTGCCAGCAGCGCCGCGGGACCAGTAAATTCACCCCTCCACTTT. Translated, it gives CASSAAGPVNSPLHF.

The V call is TRBV4-1, the J call TRBJ2-3; TRBD1 agrees at 8 bases. The CDR3 has 18 amino acids. Germline V gives CDR1 MGHRA, CDR2 YSYEKL. V was pared by 2 bases and J by 4 bases, with 14 bases of the junction left unmatched. The CDR3 region is CASSQSTPDRVYPDTQYF. In DNA, the CDR3 is TGCGCCAGCAGCCAATCTACTCCGGACAGGGTGTATCCAGATACGCAGTATTTT.

The chain combines TRBV2 with TRBJ2-4, with D perhaps matching TRBD1 (6 bases). Between the trimmed V and J ends, which lost 3 bases and 1 base, there was a span of 7 bases. The CDR3 sequence is 14 residues long. CDR1 SNHLY and CDR2 FYNNEI come from the germline V gene. DNA of the CDR3: TGTGCCAGCAGTGACGACAGGGCCAAAAACATTCAGTACTTC. It specifies CASSDDRAKNIQYF.

The chain couples TRBV7-9 to TRBJ2-7, with a tentative D call TRBD1 (5 bases). V was trimmed by 0 bases and J by 3 bases, leaving 12 bases between them. Germline V gene sequence: CDR1 SEHNR, CDR2 FQNEAQ (reference sequence). This CDR3 comprises 15 residues. CDR3 DNA sequence: TGTGCCAGCAGCTTAGCGGTGGGGCAGAACTACGAGCAGTACTTC. Translated, it gives CASSLAVGQNYEQYF.

This clone occurred once. The V gene is TRBV6-5, the J gene TRBJ1-4; D may be TRBD1 (6 bases). V was clipped by 9 bases and J by 0 bases, with 11 bases between them. The germline V gene encodes CDR1 MNHEY and CDR2 SVGAGI. CDR3 length equals 14 residues. CDR3 sequence reads: CASNTGSTNEKLFF. DNA for the CDR3: TGTGCCAGTAACACAGGGTCAACTAATGAAAAACTGTTTTTT.

The chain carries TRBV5-4 and TRBJ1-2; D not certain. There are 12 residues in the CDR3. CDR1 SGHNT and CDR2 YYREEE come from the germline V gene (reference sequence). V dropped 0 bases and J dropped 6 bases, with 6 bases sitting between them. This chain's CDR3 is CASSLVADGYTF. The CDR3, as DNA: TGTGCCAGCAGCTTGGTGGCAGATGGCTACACCTTC.

This chain joins TRBV4-2 and TRBJ2-1; TRBD2 aligns across 13 bases. V shed 1 base, J shed 10 bases, and the junction held 1 base outside the gene matches. CDR1 is LGHNA and CDR2 is YNFKEQ in the germline V gene. The CDR3 consists of 14 residues. This CDR3 is CASSQGTSGGEQFF. Written as DNA, the CDR3 is TGTGCCAGCAGCCAAGGGACTAGCGGGGGAGAGCAGTTCTTC.

The gene calls are TRBV5-1 and TRBJ2-1, with TRBD2 identical over 16 bases. The germline V gene has CDR1 SGHRS and CDR2 YFSETQ. Trimming removed 3 bases from V and 9 bases from J; junction bases left unmatched: 18. The CDR3 covers 20 residues. CDR3 protein: CASSSRPGLAGGPTWSEQFF. CDR3 bases: TGCGCCAGCAGCTCCAGACCGGGACTAGCGGGAGGGCCGACTTGGAGTGAGCAGTTCTTC.

The gene calls are TRBV2 and TRBJ2-2; perhaps TRBD2 as D (6 bases). CDR1 and CDR2 (germline): SNHLY, FYNNEI. This CDR3 is built from 15 residues. Between the trimmed V and J ends, which lost 7 bases and 3 bases, there was a span of 15 bases. CDR3 amino acids: CASNVVGEDTGELFF. In DNA, the CDR3 is TGTGCCAGCAACGTGGTAGGGGAGGACACCGGGGAGCTGTTTTTT.

V is TRBV7-2 and J is TRBJ2-7; the D is unclear. The V and J ends lost 1 base and 1 base respectively, with 5 bases between them. CDR3 length: 13 residues. Germline V CDR1 and CDR2: SGHTA, FQGNSA. The CDR3 here is CASSLELSYEQYF. The CDR3, as DNA: TGTGCCAGCAGCTTAGAACTTTCCTACGAGCAGTACTTC.

The chain has TRBV9 and TRBJ2-1; tentative D call: TRBD1 (6 bases). The CDR3 consists of 17 residues. V lost 3 bases and J lost 2, with 18 bases in between. Germline loops: CDR1 SGDLS, CDR2 YYNGEE. The CDR3 DNA reads as TGTGCCAGCAGCGACGCCATTACAGGGTCCCCCTACAATGAGCAGTTCTTC. Encoded protein: CASSDAITGSPYNEQFF.

CDR3 sequence: CASSIAGETSYGYTF. The CDR3 DNA reads TGTGCCAGTAGTATAGCAGGGGAAACGAGCTATGGCTACACCTTC. V usage is TRBV19 and J usage is TRBJ1-2, with a possible D match to TRBD1 (6 bases). CDR1 and CDR2 (germline): LNHDA, SQIVND (reference sequence). The CDR3 consists of 15 residues. Trimming took off 1 base at V and 4 bases at J, with 13 bases between the two ends.

The rearrangement links TRBV9 to TRBJ2-3; 8 nucleotides agree with TRBD2. Unmatched junction bases numbered 8, after V lost 3 bases and J lost 2 bases. CDR1 SGDLS and CDR2 YYNGEE come from the germline V gene. The CDR3 is 16 residues long. The CDR3 spells CASSGSGTSITDTQYF. The CDR3 region has the DNA TGTGCCAGCAGCGGATCCGGGACTAGTATCACAGATACGCAGTATTTT.

The chain carries TRBV2 and TRBJ2-1; maybe TRBD2 (5 bases). The CDR3 has 11 residues. V was cut by 8 bases and J by 10 bases, with 12 bases left in between. Looked up from germline, CDR1 is SNHLY and CDR2 is FYNNEI. Here the CDR3 DNA reads TGTGCCAGCGTCGATAGGGAGGAGCAGTTCTTC. It specifies CASVDREEQFF.

This sequence joins TRBV10-3 and TRBJ2-1; TRBD2 matches at 9 bases. CDR3 length equals 19 residues. The germline gives CDR1 ENHRY, CDR2 SYGVKD. V dropped 0 bases and J dropped 0; count of bases not matched to a gene: 9. The CDR3 loop is CAISESGSGSRSSYNEQFF. CDR3 sequence (DNA): TGTGCCATCAGTGAGTCTGGTAGCGGGAGCCGGAGCTCCTACAATGAGCAGTTCTTC.

This clone was detected only once. The chain carries TRBV2 and TRBJ2-2; 7 nucleotides align to TRBD1. Trimming cost V 6 bases and J 3 bases; bases outside gene matches: 7. Germline CDR1 reads SNHLY; CDR2 reads FYNNEI. This CDR3 is 15 amino acids long. This chain's CDR3 is CASRRRQGYTGELFF. The CDR3 DNA sequence: TGTGCCAGCAGGCGGAGACAGGGATACACCGGGGAGCTGTTTTTT.

J is TRBJ1-6 and V is TRBV30; TRBD1 agrees at 7 bases. The trim removed 8 bases at V and 7 bases at J, leaving 8 bases unmatched. The germline V gene encodes CDR1 GTSNPN and CDR2 SVGIG (reference sequence). The CDR3 contains 13 residues. This CDR3 reads CARMTGRNSPLHF. As DNA, the CDR3 is TGTGCCCGTATGACAGGGCGGAATTCACCCCTCCACTTT.

This clone showed up just a few times. The rearrangement joins TRBV5-1 to TRBJ2-1; 14 positions match TRBD2. The CDR3 is made up of 19 amino acids. The germline V gene encodes CDR1 SGHRS and CDR2 YFSETQ. V was pared by 4 bases and J by 3 bases, with 12 bases of the junction left unmatched. The CDR3 here is CASSRSGTSGSSGYNEQFF. The CDR3 DNA is TGCGCCAGCAGCCGATCCGGGACTAGCGGGAGTTCGGGCTACAATGAGCAGTTCTTC.

This chain connects TRBV4-1 to TRBJ2-6, with a possible D match to TRBD1 (5 bases). CDR3 length: 17 residues. Germline CDR1 reads MGHRA; CDR2 reads YSYEKL. Trimming pared 6 bases from V and 0 bases from J, leaving 15 bases between. Here the CDR3 reads CASSDRAPPSGANVLTF. Here the CDR3 DNA reads TGCGCCAGCAGTGACAGAGCACCGCCCTCTGGGGCCAACGTCCTGACTTTC.

The rearrangement joins TRBV7-9 to TRBJ2-2; 9 nucleotides align to TRBD2. V lost 6 bases and J lost 1; bases outside the gene matches: 12. CDR1 and CDR2 (germline): SEHNR, FQNEAQ (reference sequence). The CDR3 contains 18 residues. The CDR3 region is CASRGQSLAGENTGELFF. CDR3 coding DNA: TGTGCCAGCAGGGGACAGTCTTTAGCGGGAGAGAACACCGGGGAGCTGTTTTTT.